The 26 T cell receptor beta chains below all came from one sample that was sequenced in a study of vaccination and CD4 T cells after COVID-19. An Oncomine TCR Beta short-read assay was used to sequence the DNA from cultured CD4+ T cells. TCRdb used MiXCR to reprocess the PCR reads, holding one entry per CDR3 protein. The repertoire holds 10,000 to 12,000 distinct CDR3 sequences, with approximately 49% as singletons. These TCRs' antigens remain unknown. The treatment here: approximately 11-day PBMC culture with coronavirus spike peptide pools or control peptides (ViraFEST assay). Source material: CD4+ T cells from blood, cultured in vitro. Receptor source: a human donor who had recovered from COVID-19.

The chain combines TRBV6-1 with TRBJ2-7, with D uncertain. V shed 6 bases and J shed 1 base, with 10 bases lying between them. The V gene's germline CDR1 is MNHNS and CDR2 SASEGT. This CDR3 spans 13 amino acids. This CDR3 reads CASRESTSYEQYF. The CDR3 bases are TGTGCCAGCAGGGAATCGACATCCTACGAGCAGTACTTC.

The chain recombines TRBV19 with TRBJ2-1; D ambiguous. The V and J ends lost 2 bases and 4 bases respectively, with 0 bases between them. The germline V gene encodes CDR1 LNHDA and CDR2 SQIVND (reference sequence). This CDR3 comprises 11 residues. In DNA, the CDR3 is TGTGCCAGTAGTATATACAATGAGCAGTTCTTC. Its translation: CASSIYNEQFF.

J is TRBJ2-7 and V is TRBV20-1; possibly TRBD2 for D (5 bases). This CDR3 region has 15 residues. Germline assignment: CDR1 DFQATT and CDR2 SNEGSKA (reference sequence). CDR3 loop: CSTTPPRGSSYEQYF. CDR3 DNA sequence: TGCAGCACTACCCCACCGAGAGGGAGCTCCTACGAGCAGTACTTC.

In its sample, this clonotype was seen a few times. This rearrangement joins TRBV20-1 to TRBJ2-3, with 11 bases fitting TRBD2. This CDR3 has 16 amino acids. Germline V gives CDR1 DFQATT, CDR2 SNEGSKA (reference sequence). Germline trimming cut 2 bases from V and 0 bases from J; bases unmatched to any gene: 4. CDR3 nucleotide sequence: TGCAGTGCTAGATCCCGACTAGCGGGAAGCACAGATACGCAGTATTTT. Its protein product is CSARSRLAGSTDTQYF.

The V gene is TRBV15, the J gene TRBJ1-4; unclear D gene. Germline assignment: CDR1 LNHNV and CDR2 YYDKDF (reference sequence). This CDR3 is 14 amino acids long. Trimming removed 7 bases from V and 7 bases from J, with 16 bases in between. CDR3 region: CATNITVPSEKLFF. CDR3 DNA sequence: TGTGCCACCAACATCACAGTCCCTAGTGAAAAACTGTTTTTT.

CDR3 protein: CASSATSRETQYF. In nucleotides, the CDR3 is TGTGCCAGCAGTGCCACTAGCCGGGAGACCCAGTACTTC. This chain uses TRBV6-1 with TRBJ2-5; maybe TRBD2 (6 bases). From germline, CDR1 is MNHNS and CDR2 SASEGT. The CDR3 sequence is 13 residues long. V lost 4 bases and J 5 bases, leaving 11 bases between the germline ends.

V is TRBV6-1 and J is TRBJ2-1, with TRBD2 matching 14 bases. V lost 6 bases, J lost 8 bases, and 9 bases stayed unmatched. Germline V gene sequence: CDR1 MNHNS, CDR2 SASEGT. The CDR3 is made up of 16 amino acids. The CDR3 region is CASSNRLAGGPDEQFF. The CDR3 DNA reads TGTGCCAGCAGCAACCGACTAGCGGGAGGGCCCGATGAGCAGTTCTTC.

This rearrangement joins TRBV7-3 to TRBJ2-7, with 13 bases matching TRBD2. This CDR3 region has 15 residues. CDR1 is SGHTA, CDR2 FQGTGA, per germline. Trimming removed 6 bases from V and 2 bases from J; junction bases left unmatched: 4. For the CDR3, the DNA is TGTGCCAGCAGTCAACTAGCGGGAGGGCCCTACGAGCAGTACTTC. Translating it yields CASSQLAGGPYEQYF.

The chain has TRBV10-3 and TRBJ2-3, with D uncertain. Deletions cut 4 bases from V and 0 bases from J, with 5 bases between. This CDR3 has 13 amino acids. Germline CDR1 ENHRY, CDR2 SYGVKD. The CDR3 region is CAISGPSTDTQYF. CDR3 DNA sequence: TGTGCCATCAGTGGGCCTAGCACAGATACGCAGTATTTT.

The chain carries TRBV6-5 and TRBJ1-3; tentatively, D is TRBD1 (6 bases). This CDR3 has 15 residues. Trimming took off 0 bases at V and 4 bases at J, with 10 bases between the two ends. CDR1 and CDR2 from the germline V gene are MNHEY and SVGAGI. The CDR3 DNA follows: TGTGCCAGCAGTTACTCTACGGGGGGCGGAAACACCATATATTTT. Encoded protein: CASSYSTGGGNTIYF.

This clonotype occurred a few times. V gene TRBV19 combines with J gene TRBJ1-5; D is possibly TRBD1 (6 bases). Germline V gene sequence: CDR1 LNHDA, CDR2 SQIVND (reference sequence). Trimming removed 6 bases from V and 7 bases from J, with 22 bases in between. The CDR3 loop spans 16 amino acids. CDR3 amino acids: CASRSGGTGYGQPQHF. The CDR3 DNA follows: TGTGCCAGTAGGAGTGGGGGCACAGGGTACGGCCAGCCCCAGCATTTT.

This chain uses TRBV10-3 with TRBJ2-3; 13 bases are shared with TRBD2. Germline CDR1 reads ENHRY; CDR2 reads SYGVKD. The CDR3 is made up of 16 amino acids. The J segment lost 6 bases and the V segment lost 5 bases, leaving 8 bases of the junction unmatched. The CDR3 nucleotides are TGTGCCATCAGTAAGACTAGCGGGAGGAAAGCGGATACGCAGTATTTT. This codes for CAISKTSGRKADTQYF.

The CDR3 loop is CASSLGPFASGTRGTDTQYF. CDR3 nucleotide sequence: TGTGCCAGCAGCTTAGGCCCTTTCGCTAGCGGGACGCGGGGCACAGATACGCAGTATTTT. The genes are TRBV7-2 and TRBJ2-3; TRBD2 aligns across 9 bases. The V gene's germline CDR1 is SGHTA and CDR2 FQGNSA. The junction had 15 bases not matched to a gene; V was cut back by 1 base and J by 1 base. The CDR3 spans 20 residues.

The chain joins TRBV7-2 to TRBJ1-1; tentatively, D is TRBD1 (6 bases). The CDR3 has 13 amino acids. The ends were cut back, 4 bases at V and 4 bases at J, with 10 bases in the middle. Germline loops: CDR1 SGHTA, CDR2 FQGNSA. As DNA, the CDR3 is TGTGCCAGCAGCTGGGGACAACCCACTGAAGCTTTCTTT. As protein: CASSWGQPTEAFF.

The chain combines TRBV28 with TRBJ1-5, with D possibly matching TRBD1 (6 bases). CDR1 is MDHEN and CDR2 is SYDVKM in the germline V gene. Trimming left V 6 bases short and J 7 bases short, with 16 bases between. The CDR3 spans 14 residues. The CDR3 DNA is TGTGCCAGCAGCAAGACAGGAACCCACCAGCCCCAGCATTTT. It translates to CASSKTGTHQPQHF. Full variable domain (missing parts from reference TRBV28 and TRBJ1-5): DVKVTQSSRYLVKRTGEKVFLECVQDMDHENMFWYRQDPGLGLRLIYFSYDVKMKEKGDIPEGYSVSREKKERFSLILESASTNQTSMYLCASSKTGTHQPQHFGDGTRLSIL.

The rearrangement uses TRBV12-3 or TRBV12-4 and TRBJ1-1; 8 bases are a match to TRBD1. Trimming cost V 3 bases and J 2 bases; bases outside gene matches: 8. The CDR3 contains 16 residues. CDR3 sequence: CASSFGRGPLNTEAFF. CDR3 DNA: TGTGCCAGCAGTTTTGGCAGGGGGCCCCTTAACACTGAAGCTTTCTTT.

This clonotype came up a few times. J is TRBJ2-5 and V is TRBV20-1; TRBD1 or TRBD2 may be the D gene (5 bases each). Deletions cut 4 bases from V and 5 bases from J, with 20 bases between. Germline lookup yields CDR1 DFQATT and CDR2 SNEGSKA (reference sequence). The CDR3 loop spans 15 amino acids. The CDR3 DNA follows: TGCAGTGCTATCTCTGGGACCAGTGCCAGTGAGACCCAGTACTTC. Translation: CSAISGTSASETQYF.

The chain uses TRBV9 and TRBJ2-6; possibly TRBD1 for D (6 bases). Germline assignment: CDR1 SGDLS and CDR2 YYNGEE. The CDR3 length is 18 residues. V was shortened by 4 bases and J by 0 bases, with 17 bases between the two germline ends. CDR3 protein: CASSPQGQLLSGANVLTF. DNA for the CDR3: TGTGCCAGCAGCCCCCAGGGACAACTTCTCTCTGGGGCCAACGTCCTGACTTTC.

J is TRBJ2-3 and V is TRBV9; a weak D match, TRBD1 (5 bases). The CDR3 loop spans 16 amino acids. Trimming took off 0 bases at V and 2 bases at J, with 13 bases between the two ends. CDR1 is SGDLS and CDR2 is YYNGEE in the germline V gene. The DNA of the CDR3 is TGTGCCAGCAGCGTAGGGGGCAGGCGACACACAGATACGCAGTATTTT. Its translation is CASSVGGRRHTDTQYF.

This clonotype was seen more than once but under ten times. The gene calls are TRBV24-1 and TRBJ2-3, with D perhaps matching TRBD1 (5 bases). CDR3 size: 13 residues. V gave up 4 bases and J gave up 2 bases, with 6 bases separating them. Germline values: CDR1 KGHDR, CDR2 SFDVKD. The CDR3 nucleotides read TGTGCCACCAGTGACAGGGTCACAGATACGCAGTATTTT. Translated, it gives CATSDRVTDTQYF.

This clonotype was detected a few times. This chain uses TRBV15 with TRBJ1-3, with a possible D match to TRBD1 (5 bases). The germline V gene has CDR1 LNHNV and CDR2 YYDKDF (reference sequence). The CDR3 spans 14 residues. V lost 8 bases to trimming and J lost 4 bases, with 15 bases between them. The CDR3 reads CATGRGFKGNTIYF. CDR3 bases: TGTGCCACCGGTAGGGGTTTTAAGGGAAACACCATATATTTT. Full variable domain (outside the CDR3, taken from reference TRBV15 and TRBJ1-3): DAMVIQNPRYQVTQFGKPVTLSCSQTLNHNVMYWYQQKSSQAPKLLFHYYDKDFNNEADTPDNFQSRRPNTSFCFLDIRSPGLGDTAMYLCATGRGFKGNTIYFGEGSWLTVV.

The chain uses TRBV9 and TRBJ2-1; TRBD2 matches 7 bases. In germline, CDR1 is SGDLS, CDR2 YYNGEE. V shed 4 bases, J shed 6 bases, and the junction held 13 bases outside the gene matches. The CDR3 runs to 16 residues. The CDR3 sequence is CASSPRLAVPFNEQFF. CDR3 coding DNA: TGTGCCAGCAGCCCTAGGCTAGCGGTTCCCTTCAATGAGCAGTTCTTC. Complete variable domain (other parts from reference TRBV9 and TRBJ2-1): DSGVTQTPKHLITATGQRVTLRCSPRSGDLSVYWYQQSLDQGLQFLIQYYNGEERAKGNILERFSAQQFPDLHSELNLSSLELGDSALYFCASSPRLAVPFNEQFFGPGTRLTVL.

V is TRBV15 and J is TRBJ2-5; no reliable D call. Trimming took off 5 bases at V and 7 bases at J, with 20 bases between the two ends. There are 15 residues in the CDR3. Germline V gene lookup returns CDR1 LNHNV and CDR2 YYDKDF (reference sequence). CDR3 nucleotides: TGTGCCACCAGCGGCTCCCTCAGTCTTTCGGGGACCCAGTACTTC. It yields the protein CATSGSLSLSGTQYF.

The chain recombines TRBV20-1 with TRBJ1-5, with no clear D. Looked up from germline, CDR1 is DFQATT and CDR2 is SNEGSKA (reference sequence). The germline V and J ends were trimmed by 3 bases and 0 bases, with 3 bases remaining between them. CDR3 size: 12 residues. DNA for the CDR3: TGCAGTGCTAGTGGTAGCAATCAGCCCCAGCATTTT. The encoded protein is CSASGSNQPQHF.

V and J are TRBV6-1 and TRBJ2-1; 7 bases match TRBD1. The V gene's germline CDR1 is MNHNS and CDR2 SASEGT. With 6 bases clipped from V and 4 bases from J, the junction kept 9 bases outside the gene matches. The CDR3 extends over 15 amino acids. This CDR3 reads CASSPAGGVYNEQFF. The CDR3 nucleotides read TGTGCCAGCAGCCCGGCAGGGGGAGTGTACAATGAGCAGTTCTTC.

V is TRBV24-1 and J is TRBJ1-5; the D is unclear. CDR3 length: 16 amino acids. Germline CDR1 KGHDR, CDR2 SFDVKD. Trimming left V 2 bases short and J 0 bases short, with 10 bases between. CDR3 loop: CATSDSASNSNQPQHF. The CDR3 nucleotides are TGTGCCACCAGTGATTCAGCCAGCAATAGCAATCAGCCCCAGCATTTT.